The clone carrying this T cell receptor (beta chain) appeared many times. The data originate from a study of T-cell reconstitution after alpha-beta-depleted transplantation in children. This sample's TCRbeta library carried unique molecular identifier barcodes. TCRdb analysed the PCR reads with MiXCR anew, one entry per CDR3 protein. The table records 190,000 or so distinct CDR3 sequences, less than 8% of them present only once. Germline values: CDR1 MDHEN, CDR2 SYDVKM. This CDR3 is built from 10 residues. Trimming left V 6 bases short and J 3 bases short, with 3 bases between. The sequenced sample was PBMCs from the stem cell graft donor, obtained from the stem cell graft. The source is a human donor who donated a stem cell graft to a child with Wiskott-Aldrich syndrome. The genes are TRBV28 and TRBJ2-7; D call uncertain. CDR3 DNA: TGTGCCAGCAGCGACTACGAGCAGTACTTC. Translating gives CASSDYEQYF.